The text below deals with one T cell receptor (beta chain). This specimen comes from a study of blood T cell repertoires in COVID-19. The wider study: COVID-19 samples from acute and convalescent phases originated in the United States, Italy and Spain.

TCRdb's copy holds only in-frame clones and misses some; the assay was immunoSEQ multiplex PCR. The sample gives 30,000 to 40,000 clones, about 89% of which show up once; roughly an eighth is in the top ten. CDR1 and CDR2 from the germline V gene are SGHDT and YYEEEE. The CDR3 contains 14 residues. Trimming left V 4 bases short and J 6 bases short, with 14 bases between. Input material: peripheral blood. This chain joins TRBV5-6 and TRBJ2-1; a weak D match, TRBD2 (6 bases). The TCR was taken from a man in his 70s with active COVID-19. The CDR3 DNA reads TGTGCCAGCAGCCCGATGACTAGTTCCAATGAGCAGTTCTTC. Translation gives CASSPMTSSNEQFF.